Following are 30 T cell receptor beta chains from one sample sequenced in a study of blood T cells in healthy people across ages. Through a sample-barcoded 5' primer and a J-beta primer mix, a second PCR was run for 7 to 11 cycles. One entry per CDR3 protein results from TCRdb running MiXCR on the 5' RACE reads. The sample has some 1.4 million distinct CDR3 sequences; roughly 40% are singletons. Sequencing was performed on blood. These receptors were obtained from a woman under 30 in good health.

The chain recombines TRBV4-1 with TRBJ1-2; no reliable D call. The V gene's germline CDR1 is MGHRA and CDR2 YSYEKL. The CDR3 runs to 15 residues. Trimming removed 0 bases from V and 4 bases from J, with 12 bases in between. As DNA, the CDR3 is TGCGCCAGCAGCCAAGATCCCCCGCCCGGCTATGGCTACACCTTC. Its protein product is CASSQDPPPGYGYTF.

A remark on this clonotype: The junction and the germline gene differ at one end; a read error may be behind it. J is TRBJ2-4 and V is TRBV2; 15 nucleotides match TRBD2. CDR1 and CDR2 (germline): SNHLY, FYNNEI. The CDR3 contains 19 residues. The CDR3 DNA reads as TGTGCCAGCAGTGATCTAGGACTAGCGGGAGGGCCGGCCAAAAACATTCGGTACTTC. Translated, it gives CASSDLGLAGGPAKNIRYF.

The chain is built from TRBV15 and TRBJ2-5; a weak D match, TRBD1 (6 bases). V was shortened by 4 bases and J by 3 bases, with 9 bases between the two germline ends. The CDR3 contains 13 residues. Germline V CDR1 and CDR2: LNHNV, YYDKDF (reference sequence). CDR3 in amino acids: CATSKGTKETQYF. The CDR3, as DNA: TGTGCCACCAGCAAGGGGACAAAAGAGACCCAGTACTTC.

The DNA for the CDR3 is TGTGCCAGCAGCTCCGCGCCGGGACAGGCTAATGAAAAACTGTTTTTT. This sequence encodes CASSSAPGQANEKLFF. The chain carries TRBV7-6 and TRBJ1-4, with 8 bases lining up with TRBD1. Trimming cost V 4 bases and J 3 bases; bases outside gene matches: 7. The germline V gene encodes CDR1 SGHVS and CDR2 FNYEAQ. The CDR3 totals 16 residues.

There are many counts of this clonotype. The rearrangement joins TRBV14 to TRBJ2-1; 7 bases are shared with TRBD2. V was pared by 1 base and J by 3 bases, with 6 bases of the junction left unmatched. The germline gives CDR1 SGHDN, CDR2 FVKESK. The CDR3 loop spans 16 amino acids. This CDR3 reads CASSQGGGSFYNEQFF. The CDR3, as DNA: TGTGCCAGCAGCCAAGGAGGCGGGAGTTTCTACAATGAGCAGTTCTTC.

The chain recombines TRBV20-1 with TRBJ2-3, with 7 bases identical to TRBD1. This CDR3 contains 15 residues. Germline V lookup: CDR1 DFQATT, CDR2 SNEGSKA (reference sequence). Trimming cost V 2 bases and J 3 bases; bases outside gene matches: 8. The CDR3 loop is CSARRGQTITDTQYF. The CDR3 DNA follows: TGCAGTGCTAGAAGGGGGCAGACGATTACAGATACGCAGTATTTT.

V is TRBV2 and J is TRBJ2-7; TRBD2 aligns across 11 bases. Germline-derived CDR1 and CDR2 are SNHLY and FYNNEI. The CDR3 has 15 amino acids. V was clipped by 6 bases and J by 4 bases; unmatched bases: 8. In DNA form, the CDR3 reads TGTGCCAGCAGCCTACTAGCGGGAGATGGTTACGAGCAGTACTTC. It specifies CASSLLAGDGYEQYF.

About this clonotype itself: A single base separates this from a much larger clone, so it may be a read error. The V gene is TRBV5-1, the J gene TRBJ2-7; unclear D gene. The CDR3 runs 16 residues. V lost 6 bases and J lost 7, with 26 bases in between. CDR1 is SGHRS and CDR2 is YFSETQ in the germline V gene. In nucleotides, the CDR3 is TGCGCCAGCACCGAAGAAGGGCAGTTCAGCTACAATGAGCAGTACTTC. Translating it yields CASTEEGQFSYNEQYF.

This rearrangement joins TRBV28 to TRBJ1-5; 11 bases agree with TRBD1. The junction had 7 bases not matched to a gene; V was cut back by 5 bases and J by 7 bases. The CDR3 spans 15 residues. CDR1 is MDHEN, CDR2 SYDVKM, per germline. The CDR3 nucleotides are TGTGCCAGCAGTCCTCCGGGACAGGGGGGCCAGCCCCAGCATTTT. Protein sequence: CASSPPGQGGQPQHF. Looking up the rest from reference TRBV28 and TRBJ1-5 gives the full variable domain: DVKVTQSSRYLVKRTGEKVFLECVQDMDHENMFWYRQDPGLGLRLIYFSYDVKMKEKGDIPEGYSVSREKKERFSLILESASTNQTSMYLCASSPPGQGGQPQHFGDGTRLSIL.

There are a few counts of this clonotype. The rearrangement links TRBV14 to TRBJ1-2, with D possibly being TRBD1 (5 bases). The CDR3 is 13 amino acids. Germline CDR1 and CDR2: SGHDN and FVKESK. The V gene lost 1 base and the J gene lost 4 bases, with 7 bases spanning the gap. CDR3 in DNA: TGTGCCAGCAGCCAAGGACAGATCTATGGCTACACCTTC. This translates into CASSQGQIYGYTF.

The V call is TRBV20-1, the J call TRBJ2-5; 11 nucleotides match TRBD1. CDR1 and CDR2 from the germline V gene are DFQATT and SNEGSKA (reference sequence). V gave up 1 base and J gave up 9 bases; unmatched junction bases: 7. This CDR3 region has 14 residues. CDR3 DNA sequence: TGCAGTGCTAGAGTTGGACAGGGGGCGCGAGCCCAGTACTTC. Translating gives CSARVGQGARAQYF.

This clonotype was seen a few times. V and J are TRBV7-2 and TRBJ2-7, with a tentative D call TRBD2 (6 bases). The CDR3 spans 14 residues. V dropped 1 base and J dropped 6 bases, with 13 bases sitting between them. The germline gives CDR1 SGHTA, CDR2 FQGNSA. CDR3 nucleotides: TGTGCCAGCAGCTTAGAAATGGCTAGCGTCGAGCAGTACTTC. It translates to CASSLEMASVEQYF.

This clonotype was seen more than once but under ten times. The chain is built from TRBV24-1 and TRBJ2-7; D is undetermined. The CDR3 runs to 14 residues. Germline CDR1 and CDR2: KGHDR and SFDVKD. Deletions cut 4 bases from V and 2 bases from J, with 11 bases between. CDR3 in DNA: TGTGCCACCAGTGAGTGCAGGTTTACCTACGAGCAGTACTTC. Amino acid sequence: CATSECRFTYEQYF.

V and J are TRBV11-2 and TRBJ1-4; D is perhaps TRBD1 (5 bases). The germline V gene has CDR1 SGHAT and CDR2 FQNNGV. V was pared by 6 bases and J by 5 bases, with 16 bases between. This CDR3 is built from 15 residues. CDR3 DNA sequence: TGTGCCAGCAGTCCCCACTCCGGGGGGAATGAAAAACTGTTTTTT. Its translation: CASSPHSGGNEKLFF.

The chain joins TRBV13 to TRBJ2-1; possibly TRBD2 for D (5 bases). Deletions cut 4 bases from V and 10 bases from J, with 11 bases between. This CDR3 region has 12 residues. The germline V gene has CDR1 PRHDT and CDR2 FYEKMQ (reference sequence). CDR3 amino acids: CASSSRGFEQFF. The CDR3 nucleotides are TGTGCCAGCAGCTCGCGCGGGTTCGAGCAGTTCTTC.

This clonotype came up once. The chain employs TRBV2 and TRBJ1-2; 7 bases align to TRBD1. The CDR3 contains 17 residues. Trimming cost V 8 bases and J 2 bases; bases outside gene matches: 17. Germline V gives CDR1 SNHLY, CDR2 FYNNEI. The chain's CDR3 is CASHGGTAKFLNYGYTF. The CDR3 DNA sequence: TGTGCCAGCCACGGGGGGACAGCGAAATTTTTAAACTATGGCTACACCTTC. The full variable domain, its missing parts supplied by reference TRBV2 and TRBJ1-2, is EPEVTQTPSHQVTQMGQEVILRCVPISNHLYFYWYRQILGQKVEFLVSFYNNEISEKSEIFDDQFSVERPDGSNFTLKIRSTKLEDSAMYFCASHGGTAKFLNYGYTFGSGTRLTVV.

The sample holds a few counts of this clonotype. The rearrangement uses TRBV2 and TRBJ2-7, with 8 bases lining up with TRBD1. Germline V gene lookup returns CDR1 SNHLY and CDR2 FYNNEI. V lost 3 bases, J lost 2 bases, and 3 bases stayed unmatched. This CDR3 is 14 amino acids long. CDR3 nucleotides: TGTGCCAGCAGTGACGGCAGGGGGCCCTACGAGCAGTACTTC. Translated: CASSDGRGPYEQYF.

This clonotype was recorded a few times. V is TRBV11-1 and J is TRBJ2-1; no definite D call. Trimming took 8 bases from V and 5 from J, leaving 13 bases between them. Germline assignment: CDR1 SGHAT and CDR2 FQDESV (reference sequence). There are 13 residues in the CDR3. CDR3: CASARRQNNEQFF. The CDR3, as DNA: TGTGCCAGCGCAAGAAGGCAAAACAATGAGCAGTTCTTC.

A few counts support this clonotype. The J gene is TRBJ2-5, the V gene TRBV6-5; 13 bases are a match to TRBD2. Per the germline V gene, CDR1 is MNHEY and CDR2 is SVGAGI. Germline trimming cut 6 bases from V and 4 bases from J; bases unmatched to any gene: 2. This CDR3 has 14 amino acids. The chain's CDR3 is CASRRLAGGETQYF. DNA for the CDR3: TGTGCCAGCAGGCGACTAGCGGGGGGAGAGACCCAGTACTTC.

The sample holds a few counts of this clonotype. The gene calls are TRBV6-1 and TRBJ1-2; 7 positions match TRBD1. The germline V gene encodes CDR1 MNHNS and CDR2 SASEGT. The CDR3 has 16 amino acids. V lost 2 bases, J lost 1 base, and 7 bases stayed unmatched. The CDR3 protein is CASSEHSGQVNYGYTF. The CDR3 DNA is TGTGCCAGCAGTGAACACTCCGGACAGGTTAACTATGGCTACACCTTC.

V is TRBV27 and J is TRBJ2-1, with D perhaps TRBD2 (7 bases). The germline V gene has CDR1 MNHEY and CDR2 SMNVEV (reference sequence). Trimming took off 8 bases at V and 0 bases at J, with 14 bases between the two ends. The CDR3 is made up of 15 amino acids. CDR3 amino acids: CASQGGGSSYNEQFF. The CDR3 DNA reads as TGTGCCAGCCAAGGGGGGGGAAGCTCCTACAATGAGCAGTTCTTC.

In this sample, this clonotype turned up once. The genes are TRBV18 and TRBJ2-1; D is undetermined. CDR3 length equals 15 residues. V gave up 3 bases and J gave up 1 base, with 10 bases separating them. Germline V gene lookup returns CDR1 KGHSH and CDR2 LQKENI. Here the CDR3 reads CASSPLSSSYNEQFF. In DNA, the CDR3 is TGTGCCAGCTCACCTCTCAGTTCTTCCTACAATGAGCAGTTCTTC.

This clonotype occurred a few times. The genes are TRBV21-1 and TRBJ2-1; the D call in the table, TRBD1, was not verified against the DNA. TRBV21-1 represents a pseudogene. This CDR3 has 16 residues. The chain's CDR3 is CASSKRTRTVNNEQFF. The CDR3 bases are TGTGCCAGCAGCAAACGGACAAGGACAGTGAACAATGAGCAGTTCTTC.

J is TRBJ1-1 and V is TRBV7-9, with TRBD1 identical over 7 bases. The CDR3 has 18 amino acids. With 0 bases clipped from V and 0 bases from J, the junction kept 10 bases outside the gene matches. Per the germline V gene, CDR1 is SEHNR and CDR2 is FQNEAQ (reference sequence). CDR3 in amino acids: CASSLAPWQGEMNTEAFF. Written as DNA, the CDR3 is TGTGCCAGCAGCTTAGCCCCCTGGCAGGGGGAGATGAACACTGAAGCTTTCTTT.

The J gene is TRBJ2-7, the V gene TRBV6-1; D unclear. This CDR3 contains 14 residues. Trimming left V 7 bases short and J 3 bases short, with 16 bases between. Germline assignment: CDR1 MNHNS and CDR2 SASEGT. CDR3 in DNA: TGTGCCAGCAATCCCGGCCCGGAGCTCTACGAGCAGTACTTC. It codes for CASNPGPELYEQYF.

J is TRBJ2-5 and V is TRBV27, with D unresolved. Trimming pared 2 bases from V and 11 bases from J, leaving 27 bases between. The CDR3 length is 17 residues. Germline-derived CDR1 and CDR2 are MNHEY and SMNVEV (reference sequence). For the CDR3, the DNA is TGTGCCAGCAGTTTACGGGCGACCAATTTAATTCCTACGGAGCAGTACTTC. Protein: CASSLRATNLIPTEQYF.

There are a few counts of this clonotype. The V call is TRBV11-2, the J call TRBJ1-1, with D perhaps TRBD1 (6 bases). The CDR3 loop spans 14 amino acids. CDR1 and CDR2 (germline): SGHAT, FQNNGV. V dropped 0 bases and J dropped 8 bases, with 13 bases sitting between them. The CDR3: CASSLDRDTLEAFF. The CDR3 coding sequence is TGTGCCAGCAGCTTAGATCGGGACACCCTAGAAGCTTTCTTT.

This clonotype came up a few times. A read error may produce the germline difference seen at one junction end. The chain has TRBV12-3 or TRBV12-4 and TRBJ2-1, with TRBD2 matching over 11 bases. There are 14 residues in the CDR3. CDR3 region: CAGSPGLAGGEQFF. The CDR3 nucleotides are TGTGCCGGCAGTCCTGGACTAGCGGGCGGTGAGCAGTTCTTC.

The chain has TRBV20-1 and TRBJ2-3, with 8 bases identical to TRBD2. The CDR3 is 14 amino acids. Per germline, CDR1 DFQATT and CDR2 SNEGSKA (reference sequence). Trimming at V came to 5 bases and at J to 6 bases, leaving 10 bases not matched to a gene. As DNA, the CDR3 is TGCAGTGCTCCGCCCGGGACTAGTACGGATACGCAGTATTTT. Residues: CSAPPGTSTDTQYF.

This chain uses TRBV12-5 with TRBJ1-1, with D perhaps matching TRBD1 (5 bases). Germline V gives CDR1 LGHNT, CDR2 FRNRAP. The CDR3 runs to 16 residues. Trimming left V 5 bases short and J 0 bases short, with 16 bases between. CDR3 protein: CASGGPGGRMNTEAFF. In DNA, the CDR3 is TGTGCTAGTGGTGGCCCCGGGGGTAGGATGAACACTGAAGCTTTCTTT.